This TCR beta chain was obtained from a study of blood T cell repertoires in COVID-19. In the study overall: The study drew acute and convalescent COVID-19 samples from the United States, Italy and Spain. The cDNA or gDNA used as material had been derived from T cells, B-cell-depleted T cells, or PBMCs.

Using immunoSEQ multiplex PCR, the repertoire was profiled, and TCRdb retains in-frame clones only, with some absent. The data show approximately 70,000 clones, just over 85% seen once. The CDR3 is 17 amino acids. V shed 1 base, J shed 5 bases, and the junction held 7 bases outside the gene matches. CDR1 is KGHSH, CDR2 LQKENI, per germline. The V and J genes are TRBV18 and TRBJ1-6; 8 nucleotides agree with TRBD1. The source of this sequence is a human donor in a cohort sampled during active COVID-19. Sequences were obtained from peripheral blood. The DNA for the CDR3 is TGTGCCAGCTCACCACAATACGCGACAGGGGATAATTCACCCCTCCACTTT. It translates to CASSPQYATGDNSPLHF.